This TCR beta chain originates from a study of identical twins. Findings and caveats of the study: The authors drew conclusions from cross-sectional statistical analysis rather than following the same donors. Whereas memory repertoires showed no such difference, abundant cord blood beta clonotypes carried fewer insertions. Models underpredicted monozygotic twin sharing of out-of-frame TCR alpha.

As to this clonotype: Its antigen is currently unknown.

After removal of 0 bases from V and 2 bases from J, the junction contained 1 base not matched to a gene. CDR3 size: 17 residues. The germline CDR1 and CDR2 sequences are SGDLS and YYNGEE. Carrying unique molecular identifiers, the cDNA also gained a universal primer site through template switching. TCRdb used MiXCR to reprocess the 5' RACE reads, holding one entry per CDR3 protein. The table records approximately 260,000 distinct CDR3 sequences, approximately 8.3% of them present only once. The sample also formed part of further work on yellow fever vaccine responses in identical twins.

The specimen was CD8+ T cells sorted from blood. The chain recombines TRBV9 with TRBJ2-6; 11 bases map to TRBD1. This TCR was sampled from a woman aged 18-30 years in good health. The CDR3 sequence: CASSVGTGGAGANVLTF. The CDR3 DNA reads TGTGCCAGCAGCGTAGGGACAGGGGGCGCTGGGGCCAACGTCCTGACTTTC.